What follows are 14 T cell receptor beta chains derived from one specimen sequenced in a study of T cells in women clearing cervical HPV infection. The assay was immunoSEQ multiplex PCR, and TCRdb's table has in-frame clones only and misses some. Recorded for this sample: under 35,000 clones. The specimen sequenced was blood buffy coat. These receptors originate from a woman between 18 and 69 years old with a cervical HPV16 infection that either progressed to CIN3+ or cleared (not recorded which).

For this clone: Read sequence stops 3 residues before the CDR3 end, and the germline J gene provides the missing end. The chain links TRBV5-5 to TRBJ1-3; no clear D gene. The V gene lost 4 bases and the J gene lost 2 bases, with 7 bases spanning the gap. The CDR3 has 13 residues. Germline V gene sequence: CDR1 SGHKS, CDR2 YYEKEE (reference sequence). CDR3 bases read: TGTGCCAGCAGCCTAGAAGCTGGAAACACC. This codes for CASSLEAGNT. The whole CDR3 region reads CASSLEAGNTIYF.

CDR3 bases read: TGTGCCAGCAGTGAAGGTCCGGCCAGGGATAATTCACCC. The encoded protein is CASSEGPARDNSP. The CDR3 as a whole reads CASSEGPARDNSPLHF. This chain links TRBV2 with TRBJ1-6; weak D call: TRBD1 (5 bases). The DNA ends 3 residues before the CDR3 does, and the rest of the CDR3 is filled in from the germline J gene. The length of the CDR3 is 16 residues. From germline, CDR1 is SNHLY and CDR2 FYNNEI. V gave up 1 base and J gave up 5 bases, with 12 bases separating them.

In the case of this clone: Sequencing ends 3 residues short of the CDR3 end; the germline J gene provides the rest. The gene calls are TRBV12-3 or TRBV12-4 and TRBJ1-6; 9 bases fit TRBD1. The J segment lost 10 bases and the V segment lost 10 bases, leaving 11 bases of the junction unmatched. The CDR3 sequence is 14 residues long. CDR3 region: CATLSGTGSSPLHF. The part of the CDR3 DNA that was read is TGTGCCACCTTGAGCGGGACAGGGTCCTCACCC.

On this clone itself: With the read ending 3 residues before the CDR3 end, the germline J gene is used to fill in that end. The rearrangement joins TRBV7-3 to TRBJ2-1; weak D call: TRBD2 (5 bases). V lost 4 bases, J lost 7 bases, and 14 bases lay in between. Germline CDR1 is SGHTA and CDR2 is FQGTGA. CDR3 size: 14 residues. The sequenced CDR3 bases are TGTGCCAGCAGCTCCCTCGGGGTAGGGAATGAG. Translating it yields CASSSLGVGNE. The whole CDR3 protein is CASSSLGVGNEQFF.

In the case of this clone: The sequence runs out 3 residues before the end of the CDR3; the remainder is reconstructed from the germline J gene. This chain connects TRBV28 to TRBJ2-1, with D maybe TRBD1 (6 bases). Trimming stripped 4 bases from V and 6 bases from J, with 13 bases between. There are 14 residues in the CDR3. Germline loops: CDR1 MDHEN, CDR2 SYDVKM. CDR3 sequence reads: CASSSRTDPNEQFF. The part of the CDR3 DNA that was read is TGTGCCAGCAGTTCGCGGACAGACCCCAATGAG.

A remark on this clone: Other DNA sequences of this sample code for an identical CDR3. CDR3 in amino acids: CSARRGGTEAFF. The covered CDR3 bases are TGCAGTGCTAGAAGGGGAGGCACTGAA. This rearrangement joins TRBV20-1 to TRBJ1-1, with D possibly being TRBD1 (5 bases). The CDR3 end lies 3 residues beyond the end of the read and is filled in from the germline J gene. This CDR3 contains 12 residues. Germline-derived CDR1 and CDR2 are DFQATT and SNEGSKA (reference sequence). Trimming cost V 2 bases and J 4 bases, with 8 bases left between them.

In the case of this clone: The sequence runs out 3 residues before the end of the CDR3; the remainder is reconstructed from the germline J gene. The rearrangement uses TRBV5-5 and TRBJ2-7, with D uncertain. V was pared by 2 bases and J by 2 bases, with 2 bases between. CDR1 is SGHKS and CDR2 is YYEKEE in the germline V gene (reference sequence). CDR3 length: 11 residues. CDR3 amino acids: CASSFTYEQYF. The CDR3 DNA, read in part, is TGTGCCAGCAGCTTCACCTACGAG.

Turning to this clone: Read sequence stops 3 residues before the CDR3 end, and the germline J gene provides the missing end. This chain connects TRBV2 to TRBJ1-5, with 9 bases matching TRBD1. This CDR3 comprises 16 residues. J gave up 5 bases and V 7 bases, and 12 bases lay outside the gene matches. Germline V gives CDR1 SNHLY, CDR2 FYNNEI. This CDR3 reads CASNPRDRAMDQPQHF. Partial CDR3 DNA: TGTGCCAGCAACCCCCGGGACAGGGCTATGGATCAGCCC.

The CDR3 region is CSVGPSGQETQYF. CDR3 bases read: TGCAGCGTCGGGCCGAGCGGGCAAGAGACC. The chain carries TRBV29-1 and TRBJ2-5; a possible D gene is TRBD2 (6 bases). The sequenced fragment ends 3 residues before the CDR3 boundary, so the rest is inferred from the germline J gene. The germline V gene has CDR1 SQVTM and CDR2 ANQGSEA. The CDR3 extends over 13 amino acids. Between the trimmed V and J ends, which lost 6 bases and 2 bases, there was a span of 13 bases. Using reference TRBV29-1 and TRBJ2-5 for the parts outside the CDR3, the full variable domain is SAVISQKPSRDICQRGTSLTIQCQVDSQVTMMFWYRQQPGQSLTLIATANQGSEATYESGFVIDKFPISRPNLTFSTLTVSNMSPEDSSIYLCSVGPSGQETQYFGPGTRLLVL.

As regards this clone: The read terminates 3 residues before the CDR3 end, so the remaining end is supplied by the germline J gene. The genes are TRBV4-1 and TRBJ1-1, with 8 nucleotides matching TRBD1. J lost 4 bases, V lost 4 bases, and 8 bases had no gene match. The germline V gene encodes CDR1 MGHRA and CDR2 YSYEKL. This CDR3 comprises 15 residues. The CDR3 sequence is CASSLSQGAATEAFF. The CDR3 DNA, read in part, is TGCGCCAGCAGCCTAAGCCAGGGGGCGGCCACTGAA.

A remark on this clone: The sequenced fragment ends 3 residues before the CDR3 boundary, so the rest is inferred from the germline J gene. This chain connects TRBV5-1 to TRBJ1-3; possibly TRBD1 for D (6 bases). The CDR3 is 18 amino acids. V was shortened by 1 base and J by 0 bases, with 17 bases between the two germline ends. The germline CDR1 and CDR2 sequences are SGHRS and YFSETQ. The CDR3 sequence: CASSLQPQGPTSGNTIYF. The part of the CDR3 DNA that was read is TGCGCCAGCAGCTTGCAACCACAGGGTCCCACCTCTGGAAACACC.

For this clone: The read stops 3 residues short of the end of the CDR3; the missing end is completed from the germline J gene. The chain joins TRBV4-1 to TRBJ2-5; D is perhaps TRBD1 (6 bases). This CDR3 has 16 amino acids. Deletions cut 1 base from V and 4 bases from J, with 16 bases between. Germline V CDR1 and CDR2: MGHRA, YSYEKL. CDR3 protein: CASSQVIFQGGETQYF. The sequenced CDR3 bases are TGCGCCAGCAGCCAAGTAATCTTTCAAGGGGGAGAGACC.

A word on this clone: The read terminates 3 residues before the CDR3 end, so the remaining end is supplied by the germline J gene. The chain joins TRBV2 to TRBJ1-1; possible D gene TRBD1, 6 bases. The length of the CDR3 is 15 residues. Trimming pared 6 bases from V and 4 bases from J, leaving 18 bases between. Germline V gene sequence: CDR1 SNHLY, CDR2 FYNNEI. The CDR3 is CASSAPGVWSTEAFF. CDR3 DNA, as far as it was read: TGTGCCAGCAGCGCTCCAGGGGTCTGGAGCACTGAA. Filled out from reference TRBV2 and TRBJ1-1, the complete variable domain reads EPEVTQTPSHQVTQMGQEVILRCVPISNHLYFYWYRQILGQKVEFLVSFYNNEISEKSEIFDDQFSVERPDGSNFTLKIRSTKLEDSAMYFCASSAPGVWSTEAFFGQGTRLTVV.

About this clone: The sequence runs out 3 residues before the end of the CDR3; the remainder is reconstructed from the germline J gene. This chain uses TRBV28 with TRBJ2-7; 7 positions match TRBD1. Germline trimming cut 6 bases from V and 2 bases from J; bases unmatched to any gene: 7. Germline V gene sequence: CDR1 MDHEN, CDR2 SYDVKM. CDR3 length equals 14 residues. CDR3 sequence reads: CASSSQGFPYEQYF. Partial CDR3 DNA: TGTGCCAGCAGCTCACAGGGGTTCCCCTACGAG.